Sequencing of this TCR beta chain was carried out in a study of cytomegalovirus exposure and HLA in healthy donors. The overall study: Of all 380 or so donors who were genotyped, 80% to 85% belonged to the Caucasian-associated ancestry cluster.

General study points: The authors assumed roughly uniform sequencing depth across donors for presence/absence analyses. Fewer N-insertions than the roughly 670-donor mean were reportedly shown by an Asian-associated ancestry cluster in a later analysis.

The CDR3 is 18 residues long. V lost 3 bases to trimming and J lost 1 base; unmatched junction nucleotides: 5. Germline V gene lookup returns CDR1 SGDLS and CDR2 YYNGEE. It was with 60 Vbeta and 13 Jbeta primers that the PCR ran. Profiling relied on immunoSEQ multiplex PCR, and the TCRdb table lists in-frame clones only, not all of them. Of about 120,000 clones detected, around 85% appear once; the ten largest clones hold about 2%. Comment on this clone: Antigen unknown.

The gene calls are TRBV9 and TRBJ2-3, with 16 bases that match TRBD2. The sample taken for sequencing was PBMCs. The TCR sequence derives from a man aged 30 to 45 in good health and CMV-seronegative. CDR3 bases: TGTGCCAGCAGCGGCGGGACTAGCGGGGGGGCAGGCACAGATACGCAGTATTTT. Translated, it gives CASSGGTSGGAGTDTQYF.